The 26 T cell receptor beta chains below were found in one sample sequenced in a study of metastatic and nonmetastatic thyroid tumors. None of the patients had undergone any treatment ahead of thyroid surgery. Through MiXCR, TCRdb re-clonotyped the PCR reads. The sample includes about 59,000 clones, 16% of them seen just once. The sequencing input was blood. These receptors originate from a male donor with papillary thyroid cancer or a benign thyroid nodule (not recorded which). Some clones in this sample may be carry-over from other donors' samples.

About this clone itself: Possible read error: a much larger clone is one base away. This sample includes further DNA sequences coding for the same CDR3. This chain connects TRBV16 to TRBJ2-7, with TRBD1 identical over 10 bases. CDR1 is KGHSY and CDR2 is FQNENV in the germline V gene. The CDR3 contains 17 residues. The CDR3 is CASSQGDSGQGTYEQYV. CDR3 sequence (DNA): TGTGCCAGCAGCCAGGGGGATTCGGGACAGGGGACCTACGAGCAGTATGTC.

To note about this clone: A clone one base away is much larger, so this may be a read error. The chain couples TRBV5-1 to TRBJ2-1; 10 bases agree with TRBD2. CDR1 is SGHRS, CDR2 YFSETQ, per germline. V was clipped by 1 base and J by 7 bases; unmatched bases: 5. This CDR3 contains 15 residues. The CDR3 nucleotides read TGCGCCAGCAGCTTGTTCCTAGCGGGGGTGAATGAGCAGTTCTTC. Encoded protein: CASSLFLAGVNEQFF.

This clone showed up just a few times. It may be a read error: a sequence one base away is much more abundant. The CDR3 spells CASSQARRHTARETQYF. Here the CDR3 DNA reads TGTGCCAGCAGCCAAGCCAGACGGCATACCGCAAGGGAGACCCAGTACTTC. The chain carries TRBV3-1 and TRBJ2-5, with D unresolved. CDR3 length: 17 residues. V dropped 1 base and J dropped 5 bases, with 20 bases sitting between them. Germline CDR1 reads LGHDT; CDR2 reads YNNKEL (reference sequence).

The genes are TRBV20-1 and TRBJ2-3; 14 positions match TRBD2. Losses at the gene ends were 0 bases for V and 5 bases for J; bases not matched to a gene: 10. Germline V CDR1 and CDR2: DFQATT, SNEGSKA (reference sequence). This CDR3 region has 18 residues. In DNA, the CDR3 is TGCAGTGCTAGAGATAGGGGACTAGCGGGAGTACCGGGAGATACGCAGTATTTT. Protein: CSARDRGLAGVPGDTQYF.

This clone was detected many times. The CDR3 nucleotides are TGTGCCAGTAGTATAGGGGTTGATGAGCAGTTCTTC. Amino acids: CASSIGVDEQFF. The chain uses TRBV19 and TRBJ2-1; D is uncertain. Germline CDR1 and CDR2: LNHDA and SQIVND (reference sequence). The CDR3 has 12 amino acids. V lost 1 base to trimming and J lost 8 bases, with 6 bases between them.

This clone has ten or more counts. The V and J genes are TRBV4-1 and TRBJ1-3; D gene uncertain. Germline CDR1 reads MGHRA; CDR2 reads YSYEKL. CDR3 length: 16 residues. Trimming cost V 8 bases and J 0 bases, with 17 bases left between them. CDR3 DNA sequence: TGCGCCAGCGGCCCGGGAACAGAGCACTCTGGAAACACCATATATTTT. This codes for CASGPGTEHSGNTIYF.

The rearrangement links TRBV11-1 to TRBJ2-3; unclear D gene. Germline CDR1 is SGHAT and CDR2 is FQDESV (reference sequence). The V and J ends lost 3 bases and 1 base respectively, with 14 bases between them. The CDR3 has 16 residues. In DNA, the CDR3 is TGTGCCAGCAGCTTCTTGAAGGGTCCTGGCACAGATACGCAGTATTTT. Translation: CASSFLKGPGTDTQYF.

This clone was detected only a few times. This may come from a read error, since a much larger clone is one base off. Additional DNA sequences in this sample encode the identical CDR3. The genes are TRBV5-1 and TRBJ2-5; unclear D gene. CDR3 length equals 15 residues. V was cut by 5 bases and J by 2 bases, with 16 bases left in between. CDR1 and CDR2 from the germline V gene are SGHRS and YFSETQ. The CDR3 region has the DNA TGCGCCAGCAGTCGATCCGGGTGGGCACAAGAGACCCAGTACTTC. It codes for CASSRSGWAQETQYF.

This clone was detected many times. The chain combines TRBV9 with TRBJ1-1; the D is unclear. Germline CDR1 SGDLS, CDR2 YYNGEE. Trimming stripped 0 bases from V and 1 base from J, with 7 bases between. This CDR3 contains 14 residues. The CDR3 nucleotides are TGTGCCAGCAGCGTAGCGGGGAGGAACACTGAAGCTTTCTTT. Protein product: CASSVAGRNTEAFF.

This clone has at least ten counts. The J gene is TRBJ2-2, the V gene TRBV6-4, with a tentative D call TRBD2 (6 bases). CDR1 and CDR2 from the germline V gene are MRHNA and SNTAGT. There are 13 residues in the CDR3. V shed 3 bases and J shed 6 bases, with 8 bases lying between them. For the CDR3, the DNA is TGTGCCAGCAGTGAAAGGGAGGCCGGGGAGCTGTTTTTT. This translates into CASSEREAGELFF.

Many counts were recorded for this clone. V is TRBV7-6 and J is TRBJ2-3; the D gene is possibly TRBD1 (5 bases). Germline CDR1 is SGHVS and CDR2 is FNYEAQ. Trimming stripped 5 bases from V and 5 bases from J, with 5 bases between. The CDR3 is made up of 11 amino acids. The CDR3 region has the DNA TGTGCCAGCAGCCAGGGAGATACGCAGTATTTT. Its translation: CASSQGDTQYF. The whole variable domain, filled in from reference TRBV7-6 and TRBJ2-3, reads GAGVSQSPRYKVTKRGQDVALRCDPISGHVSLYWYRQALGQGPEFLTYFNYEAQQDKSGLPNDRFSAERPEGSISTLTIQRTEQRDSAMYRCASSQGDTQYFGPGTRLTVL.

This clone was picked up many times. The V and J genes are TRBV7-2 and TRBJ2-1; the D gene is possibly TRBD1 (6 bases). The germline gives CDR1 SGHTA, CDR2 FQGNSA. Between the trimmed V and J ends, which lost 3 bases and 10 bases, there was a span of 16 bases. CDR3 length: 14 residues. This chain's CDR3 is CASSLTGSSREQFF. The CDR3 coding sequence is TGTGCCAGCAGCTTGACAGGTTCCTCCCGGGAGCAGTTCTTC.

In regard to this clone: This sequence may be a read error, since a much larger clone differs from it by one base. This chain links TRBV9 with TRBJ2-3, with TRBD2 as a possible D gene (6 bases). CDR3 size: 12 residues. Germline V gives CDR1 SGDLS, CDR2 YYNGEE. V lost 6 bases to trimming and J lost 6 bases, with 11 bases between them. CDR3: CASIAGGDTQYF. CDR3 bases: TGTGCCAGCATCGCTGGGGGGGATACGCAGTATTTT.

This clone has a count of ten or more. This chain connects TRBV2 to TRBJ1-1; 7 nucleotides line up with TRBD1. This CDR3 is built from 14 residues. V gave up 6 bases and J gave up 3 bases; unmatched junction bases: 7. CDR1 and CDR2 (germline): SNHLY, FYNNEI. CDR3 coding DNA: TGTGCCAGCAGCAGCAGGGGGGGGGACACTGAAGCTTTCTTT. Translating gives CASSSRGGDTEAFF.

This clone has ten or more counts. DNA for the CDR3: TGTGCCAGCAGTTTCTCAGGACAGGGGTGGCAGCCCCAGCATTTT. This encodes CASSFSGQGWQPQHF. The chain employs TRBV27 and TRBJ1-5, with 9 positions matching TRBD1. Germline V gene lookup returns CDR1 MNHEY and CDR2 SMNVEV (reference sequence). Trimming took 3 bases from V and 7 from J; bases not matched to a gene: 7. This CDR3 region has 15 residues.

This clone was observed many times. The CDR3 DNA reads TGTGCCAGCAGTCAGGTACCCGTGACGAGCGAAAAACTGTTTTTT. Encoded protein: CASSQVPVTSEKLFF. This sequence joins TRBV6-2 or TRBV6-3 and TRBJ1-4; D call uncertain. V lost 5 bases and J lost 8, with 18 bases in between. The CDR3 has 15 residues. The V gene's germline CDR1 is MNHEY and CDR2 SVGEGT.

There are many counts of this clone. V and J are TRBV6-1 and TRBJ2-4, with a tentative D call TRBD1 (5 bases). This CDR3 contains 16 residues. The V end was cut by 7 bases, the J end by 0 bases, with 16 bases between. The germline V gene has CDR1 MNHNS and CDR2 SASEGT. The CDR3 is CASTLAFGAAKNIQYF. CDR3 in DNA: TGTGCCAGCACCCTGGCCTTTGGGGCAGCCAAAAACATTCAGTACTTC.

This clone has ten or more counts. This sequence joins TRBV10-1 and TRBJ2-2; no definite D call. Germline CDR1 and CDR2: WNHNN and SYGVQD (reference sequence). V dropped 2 bases and J dropped 7 bases, with 2 bases sitting between them. The CDR3 loop spans 11 amino acids. The CDR3 sequence: CASSESGELFF. CDR3 DNA: TGCGCCAGCAGTGAGAGCGGGGAGCTGTTTTTT.

In the case of this clone: A much larger clone lies one base from this, so it may be a read error. The chain carries TRBV6-4 and TRBJ2-1; TRBD2 aligns across 9 bases. The DNA matches TRBJ2-5 better at its end, which makes the J call doubtful. From germline, CDR1 is MRHNA and CDR2 SNTAGT. This CDR3 is 19 amino acids long. CDR3 region: CASSTRSARTSALRETQYF. The CDR3 coding sequence is TGTGCCAGCAGTACCCGGTCGGCGCGGACTAGCGCCCTGAGGGAGACCCAGTACTTC.

This clone was observed a handful of times. This may be a read error, as it is one base from a much larger clone. This specimen includes other DNA sequences encoding the same CDR3. As DNA, the CDR3 is TGTGCCACCTCCTCTGGTGAAGCAACGGGCGAAAAACTGTTTTTT. It encodes CATSSGEATGEKLFF. The chain is built from TRBV24-1 and TRBJ1-4; D not certain. V was pared by 9 bases and J by 8 bases, with 21 bases between. This CDR3 region has 15 residues. CDR1 KGHDR and CDR2 SFDVKD come from the germline V gene.

About this clone itself: A much larger clone differs by one base, so this may be a read error. Within the sample, other DNA sequences also encode this same CDR3. The rearrangement uses TRBV9 and TRBJ2-3; a weak D match, TRBD1 (5 bases). This CDR3 region has 16 residues. Germline V gene sequence: CDR1 SGDLS, CDR2 YYNGEE. The ends were cut back, 4 bases at V and 9 bases at J, with 24 bases in the middle. The CDR3 spells CASSPSTDPLGGTQYF. In DNA, the CDR3 is TGTGCCAGCAGCCCCTCGACAGACCCGCTAGGTGGGACGCAGTATTTT.

This clone was recorded many times. V gene TRBV7-9 combines with J gene TRBJ2-7; D is uncertain. CDR3 length: 12 amino acids. CDR1 and CDR2 from the germline V gene are SEHNR and FQNEAQ (reference sequence). Trimming removed 2 bases at V and 6 bases at J, with 8 bases between. CDR3 sequence (DNA): TGTGCCAGCAGCTTATTTGGCTCCGAGCAGTACGTC. It specifies CASSLFGSEQYV.

This clone was counted a few times. The chain has TRBV6-1 and TRBJ1-4, with 7 bases fitting TRBD1. Germline values: CDR1 MNHNS, CDR2 SASEGT. The CDR3 is 15 amino acids. Trimming took 6 bases from V and 5 from J; bases not matched to a gene: 9. The DNA of the CDR3 is TGTGCCAGCAGCGTTAACAGGGGTGGGAATGAAAAACTGTTTTTT. It specifies CASSVNRGGNEKLFF.

The CDR3, as DNA: TGTGCCAGCTCACCGGGACAGAAGGTCCATCAGCCCCAGCATTTT. Its protein product is CASSPGQKVHQPQHF. The chain uses TRBV18 and TRBJ1-5; 7 bases are shared with TRBD1. This CDR3 spans 15 amino acids. The germline V gene encodes CDR1 KGHSH and CDR2 LQKENI. V was pared by 3 bases and J by 5 bases, with 7 bases of the junction left unmatched. The entire variable domain, with the rest obtained from reference TRBV18 and TRBJ1-5, is as follows: NAGVMQNPRHLVRRRGQEARLRCSPMKGHSHVYWYRQLPEEGLKFMVYLQKENIIDESGMPKERFSAEFPKEGPSILRIQQVVRGDSAAYFCASSPGQKVHQPQHFGDGTRLSIL.

This clone was observed at least ten times. The V and J genes are TRBV2 and TRBJ2-5, with a possible D match to TRBD1 (5 bases). This CDR3 comprises 13 residues. The V end was cut by 1 base, the J end by 9 bases, with 12 bases between. Germline CDR1 and CDR2: SNHLY and FYNNEI. The CDR3 reads CASSEVDQGAQYF. The CDR3 nucleotides read TGTGCCAGCAGTGAAGTTGACCAAGGGGCCCAGTACTTC.

This clone was counted at least ten times. This chain links TRBV15 with TRBJ2-5; TRBD2 might be the D (6 bases). The CDR3 is made up of 15 amino acids. Per the germline V gene, CDR1 is LNHNV and CDR2 is YYDKDF (reference sequence). V dropped 3 bases and J dropped 2 bases, with 13 bases sitting between them. CDR3 sequence reads: CATSSRRGSQETQYF. The CDR3 DNA sequence: TGTGCCACCAGCAGTCGCCGGGGGAGTCAAGAGACCCAGTACTTC.